This TCR beta chain was identified during a study of blood T cell repertoires in COVID-19. Across the whole study: Material from acute and convalescent COVID-19 was sourced from the United States, Italy and Spain. PBMCs, B-cell-depleted T cells, or T cells were the source of the cDNA or gDNA that made up the material.

The authors' processing: Amplifying reference gene primers gave estimates of nucleated cell counts. Profiling relied on immunoSEQ multiplex PCR, and the TCRdb table lists in-frame clones only, not all of them. V and J calls and clone size are copied from that table; D and trimming were computed from the DNA. The table shows some 22,000 clones, with about 80% occurring only once. Trimming took off 1 base at V and 3 bases at J, with 22 bases between the two ends. CDR1 and CDR2 (germline): SGHVS, FQNEAQ. The CDR3 runs to 19 residues. This rearrangement joins TRBV7-8 to TRBJ1-5; tentative D call: TRBD1 (6 bases). Sequencing input: peripheral blood. The TCR was taken from a man between 65 and 79 years old with acute or convalescent COVID-19. The CDR3 reads CASSLVSLGTMGANQPQHF. DNA for the CDR3: TGTGCCAGCAGCTTAGTCTCTCTCGGGACAATGGGGGCCAATCAGCCCCAGCATTTT.